These T cell receptor beta chains were read from a single sample in a study of Graves' ophthalmopathy and Graves' hyperthyroidism. One entry per CDR3 protein, called by TCRdb with MiXCR from the multiplex PCR reads. The sample contains 400,000 or so distinct CDR3 sequences, approximately 18% of which appear only once. The specimen sequenced was peripheral blood. The receptors were gathered from an adult woman with stable Graves' hyperthyroidism. Both conserved end residues are trimmed from each CDR3. Fields, in order: J gene, V gene, CDR3 protein.

TRBJ1-5 TRBV25-1 ARYRRTNQPQH
TRBJ1-1 TRBV30 AGSRTEAF
TRBJ2-4 TRBV28 ASSLPTRGNIKY
TRBJ2-7 TRBV4-1 ASSQGPDRGTGLGEQY
TRBJ1-5 TRBV6-2/TRBV6-3 ASSVPQGMYQPQH
TRBJ2-7 TRBV2 ASSGGRAREQY
TRBJ2-2 TRBV2 ASTWGQGNTGELF
TRBJ2-2 TRBV10-3 AISGETGQSGELF
TRBJ2-2 TRBV6-1 ASRAPSGVNTGELF
TRBJ1-1 TRBV29-1 SGRGVLNTEAF
TRBJ2-5 TRBV2 ASSESLAGDETQY
TRBJ2-5 TRBV12-5 ASGLSAGRETQY
TRBJ2-7 TRBV27 ASSLQGFHSSYEQY
TRBJ2-2 TRBV6-2/TRBV6-3 ASSPLRGTGELF
TRBJ1-5 TRBV28 ASSPPDYYSNQPQH
TRBJ1-2 TRBV28 ASSFVRGPYGYT
TRBJ1-2 TRBV5-5 ASSSTGQLVYT
TRBJ2-7 TRBV28 ASSLYTGVPSYEQY
TRBJ2-7 TRBV7-6 ASSYSNDYEQY
TRBJ2-1 TRBV6-5 ASTGYSYNEQF
TRBJ2-4 TRBV4-1 ASSQTGTSGRNIQY
TRBJ2-4 TRBV28 ASSPGLAGDVAKNIQY
TRBJ2-5 TRBV11-2 ASSFFGQGARETQY
TRBJ2-7 TRBV20-1 SSSDGSAEQY
TRBJ1-1 TRBV5-1 ASSPTDRGPTEAF
TRBJ2-7 TRBV3-1 ASSQDSGGAYEQY
TRBJ2-7 TRBV29-1 SVFGTGAYEQY
TRBJ1-1 TRBV7-9 ASSLDPMRAPNTEAF
TRBJ1-3 TRBV5-5 ASSLEVTIY
TRBJ2-7 TRBV7-2 ASSLVGLPYEQY
TRBJ1-2 TRBV11-2 ASSLTGAPDHNYGYT
TRBJ2-7 TRBV27 ASSGIKAGGLPEQY
TRBJ1-2 TRBV29-1 SVDGQGGYT
TRBJ1-5 TRBV6-1 ANTEGNSNQPQH
TRBJ1-1 TRBV6-5 ASRGHELNTEAF
TRBJ2-7 TRBV5-1 ASSLAPGTGDYEQY